Reported below is one T cell receptor beta chain. Its antigen is undetermined. This entry belongs to a study of cytomegalovirus exposure and HLA in healthy donors. The primer mix had 60 Vbeta and 13 Jbeta primers. The protocol was immunoSEQ multiplex PCR, while the TCRdb copy is restricted to in-frame clones and leaves out a portion. The sample records more than 85,000 clones, around 77% being singletons. The CDR3 totals 13 residues. V was trimmed by 11 bases and J by 11 bases, leaving 22 bases between them. Germline V gene data show CDR1 as MNHEY and CDR2 as SMNVEV (reference sequence). Broader study findings: The later analysis indicated that the majority of CMV-associated TCR beta chains appeared HLA-restricted. In an earlier analysis, most TCR beta V segments were productive about 90% or about 30% of the time.

The receptor comes from a male donor in good health and CMV-seropositive. The genes are TRBV27 and TRBJ2-1, with D maybe TRBD1 (6 bases). Sequenced: PBMCs. DNA of the CDR3: TGTGCCGCCCGGGACGGGGACAAGACCCAGCAGTTCTTC. This sequence encodes CAARDGDKTQQFF.